This passage covers 18 T cell receptor beta chains from one sample sequenced in a study of T cells after yellow fever vaccination. TCRdb re-called the 5' RACE reads with MiXCR, one entry per CDR3 protein. The sample consists of 300,000 to 400,000 distinct CDR3 sequences, roughly 9.4% of them appearing once. The material sequenced was PBMCs, taken on the day of the first yellow fever vaccination. The receptors originated from a man aged 18 to 30 who received the YFV17D yellow fever vaccine.

This clonotype was seen a few times. The chain carries TRBV7-8 and TRBJ2-7, with D perhaps given as TRBD1 or TRBD2 (5 bases each). The CDR3 is 15 amino acids. Trimming removed 1 base at V and 4 bases at J, with 14 bases between. Germline assignment: CDR1 SGHVS and CDR2 FQNEAQ. The chain's CDR3 is CASSLGRGTGYEQYV. For the CDR3, the DNA is TGTGCCAGCAGCTTAGGAAGAGGGACGGGATACGAGCAGTACGTC.

The chain carries TRBV5-5 and TRBJ2-5; 9 bases map to TRBD2. The CDR3 contains 15 residues. Trimming at V came to 2 bases and at J to 4 bases, leaving 6 bases not matched to a gene. Germline V lookup: CDR1 SGHKS, CDR2 YYEKEE (reference sequence). DNA for the CDR3: TGTGCCAGCAGCTTAGCGGGGGGCCTCGGAGAGACCCAGTACTTC. It translates to CASSLAGGLGETQYF.

This clonotype occurred once. This sequence joins TRBV19 and TRBJ2-1; 7 nucleotides agree with TRBD1. In germline, CDR1 is LNHDA, CDR2 SQIVND (reference sequence). CDR3 size: 14 residues. Trimming took 6 bases from V and 8 from J; bases not matched to a gene: 10. The CDR3 here is CASSPFVTGHEQFF. The CDR3 DNA is TGTGCCAGTAGCCCGTTTGTGACAGGGCATGAGCAGTTCTTC.

This clonotype occurred a few times. The chain couples TRBV5-1 to TRBJ1-2; D possibly corresponds to TRBD1 (6 bases). V lost 0 bases, J lost 3 bases, and 9 bases lay in between. CDR1 and CDR2 from the germline V gene are SGHRS and YFSETQ. The CDR3 consists of 14 residues. This chain's CDR3 is CASSLDTGYYGYTF. In nucleotides, the CDR3 is TGCGCCAGCAGCTTGGATACAGGGTACTATGGCTACACCTTC.

The gene calls are TRBV15 and TRBJ2-3, with D maybe TRBD2 (5 bases). This CDR3 is 14 amino acids long. V lost 3 bases and J 6 bases, leaving 13 bases between the germline ends. Germline V CDR1 and CDR2: LNHNV, YYDKDF (reference sequence). This chain's CDR3 is CATSSASSSDTQYF. CDR3 sequence (DNA): TGTGCCACCAGCAGTGCTAGCAGTTCCGATACGCAGTATTTT.

Many counts were recorded for this clonotype. The chain recombines TRBV9 with TRBJ1-2; no reliable D call. Germline assignment: CDR1 SGDLS and CDR2 YYNGEE. The CDR3 sequence is 14 residues long. Trimming removed 0 bases from V and 5 bases from J, with 11 bases in between. CDR3 coding DNA: TGTGCCAGCAGCGTAGGGGCACTTGGATATGGCTACACCTTC. Protein product: CASSVGALGYGYTF.

This clonotype was seen repeatedly, ten times or more. V gene TRBV29-1 combines with J gene TRBJ2-1, with D uncertain. The germline V gene has CDR1 SQVTM and CDR2 ANQGSEA. The length of the CDR3 is 12 residues. V was trimmed by 4 bases and J by 7 bases, leaving 11 bases between them. This chain's CDR3 is CSVGNYQNEQFF. The CDR3 bases are TGCAGCGTTGGAAACTATCAGAATGAGCAGTTCTTC.

This clonotype has a handful of counts. V and J are TRBV27 and TRBJ2-1, with 9 bases identical to TRBD1. Germline loops: CDR1 MNHEY, CDR2 SMNVEV (reference sequence). The CDR3 has 15 residues. Trimming at V came to 5 bases and at J to 8 bases, leaving 10 bases not matched to a gene. CDR3 nucleotide sequence: TGTGCCAGCAGTAGGACAGGGGCCCCTACCCATGAGCAGTTCTTC. Translated: CASSRTGAPTHEQFF.

The V and J genes are TRBV5-1 and TRBJ2-1; TRBD1 aligns across 9 bases. Germline CDR1 is SGHRS and CDR2 is YFSETQ. The length of the CDR3 is 15 residues. The ends lost 0 bases at V and 8 bases at J; junction bases unmatched: 6. DNA for the CDR3: TGCGCCAGCAGCTTGGGGACAGGGGAACTCTATGAGCAGTTCTTC. Its protein product is CASSLGTGELYEQFF.

This clonotype was picked up many times. The CDR3 coding sequence is TGTGCCAGCAGTTTGGGGAGTGAGCAGTTCTTC. It codes for CASSLGSEQFF. The gene calls are TRBV12-3 or TRBV12-4 and TRBJ2-1; tentative D call: TRBD2 (5 bases). This CDR3 has 11 amino acids. The ends were cut back, 3 bases at V and 9 bases at J, with 6 bases in the middle.

V usage is TRBV20-1 and J usage is TRBJ2-7; TRBD1 agrees at 7 bases. The CDR3 runs 15 residues. V was clipped by 0 bases and J by 3 bases; unmatched bases: 8. Per the germline V gene, CDR1 is DFQATT and CDR2 is SNEGSKA (reference sequence). As DNA, the CDR3 is TGCAGTGCTAGAGATTTACAGGGGTCGGGCTACGAGCAGTACTTC. It specifies CSARDLQGSGYEQYF.

This clonotype showed up just a few times. The chain links TRBV5-4 to TRBJ1-5; possibly TRBD1 for D (6 bases). CDR1 and CDR2 from the germline V gene are SGHNT and YYREEE (reference sequence). With 6 bases removed from V and 2 bases from J, the gap between germline ends came to 15 bases. The CDR3 has 15 amino acids. CDR3 sequence: CASNVQGLGNQPQHF. The DNA of the CDR3 is TGTGCCAGCAACGTACAGGGACTAGGCAATCAGCCCCAGCATTTT. The whole variable domain, filled in from reference TRBV5-4 and TRBJ1-5, reads ETGVTQSPTHLIKTRGQQVTLRCSSQSGHNTVSWYQQALGQGPQFIFQYYREEENGRGNFPPRFSGLQFPNYSSELNVNALELDDSALYLCASNVQGLGNQPQHFGDGTRLSIL.

This clonotype was found a few times. J is TRBJ1-5 and V is TRBV20-1, with a weak D call TRBD1 (5 bases). This CDR3 contains 13 residues. Trimming took 3 bases from V and 3 from J, leaving 9 bases between them. Germline V gives CDR1 DFQATT, CDR2 SNEGSKA (reference sequence). The CDR3 protein is CSASVGDNQPQHF. The CDR3 region has the DNA TGCAGTGCTAGTGTGGGGGACAATCAGCCCCAGCATTTT.

This clonotype occurred many times. The chain carries TRBV7-2 and TRBJ2-2; tentatively, D is TRBD2 (5 bases). Trimming removed 4 bases at V and 7 bases at J, with 10 bases between. Per the germline V gene, CDR1 is SGHTA and CDR2 is FQGNSA. The CDR3 covers 13 residues. The CDR3, as DNA: TGTGCCAGCAGCTCTCAAACTAGCGGGGAGCTGTTTTTT. Translated, it gives CASSSQTSGELFF.

The chain combines TRBV5-4 with TRBJ1-6; D is unresolved. This CDR3 comprises 15 residues. The V end was cut by 5 bases, the J end by 6 bases, with 15 bases between. Germline CDR1 is SGHNT and CDR2 is YYREEE (reference sequence). CDR3 DNA sequence: TGTGCCAGCAGGGTCAGTCCGGAAGCTAATTCACCCCTCCACTTT. Translation: CASRVSPEANSPLHF.

This clonotype was detected a few times. V and J are TRBV5-1 and TRBJ2-5; D unclear. Between the trimmed V and J ends, which lost 4 bases and 5 bases, there was a span of 18 bases. Germline V gene lookup returns CDR1 SGHRS and CDR2 YFSETQ. This CDR3 has 15 residues. The CDR3 coding sequence is TGCGCCAGCAGCAACCAGCAGGCAGCACGGGAGACCCAGTACTTC. It specifies CASSNQQAARETQYF.

The table lists this clonotype with a few counts. The J gene is TRBJ1-1, the V gene TRBV7-9; D remains ambiguous. The V gene's germline CDR1 is SEHNR and CDR2 FQNEAQ (reference sequence). This CDR3 comprises 13 residues. V was trimmed by 1 base and J by 5 bases, leaving 8 bases between them. The CDR3 DNA reads TGTGCCAGCAGCTTAGACGGTCATACTGAAGCTTTCTTT. This encodes CASSLDGHTEAFF.

In its sample, this clonotype was seen many times. CDR3 loop: CASSQDARDRAWSEQFF. The CDR3 coding sequence is TGTGCCAGCAGCCAAGACGCCCGGGACAGGGCCTGGAGTGAGCAGTTCTTC. The genes are TRBV4-2 and TRBJ2-1; 9 bases map to TRBD1. Germline V gene data show CDR1 as LGHNA and CDR2 as YNFKEQ. Unmatched junction bases numbered 12, after V lost 0 bases and J lost 9 bases. The CDR3 is 17 residues long.